The 13 T cell receptor beta chains below come from one sample, sequenced in a study of CD4 T cells in relation to SARS-CoV-2 and coronaviruses. Method: immunoSEQ multiplex PCR; TCRdb's copy keeps in-frame clones and lacks some. This sample has 43,000 or so clones, with about four fifths found just once. No antigen has been identified for these receptors. The material sequenced was naive CD4+ T cells from PBMCs, cultured in vitro. The subset is: naive CD4+ T cells isolated by negative enrichment. All receptors come from an adult with COVID-19.

The CDR3 DNA is TGTGCCAGCAGTGGGACTAGCGGGAGCACCGGGGAGCTGTTTTTT. Its protein product is CASSGTSGSTGELFF. The chain uses TRBV6-4 and TRBJ2-2; 13 bases agree with TRBD2. Germline V CDR1 and CDR2: MRHNA, SNTAGT. This CDR3 spans 15 amino acids. The trim removed 4 bases at V and 4 bases at J, leaving 0 bases unmatched.

The V and J genes are TRBV29-1 and TRBJ2-2; 10 bases match TRBD2. Germline CDR1 is SQVTM and CDR2 is ANQGSEA. The trim removed 7 bases at V and 1 base at J, leaving 9 bases unmatched. The CDR3 extends over 16 amino acids. Here the CDR3 reads CSAHGVAGGNTGELFF. The CDR3, as DNA: TGCAGCGCCCACGGGGTAGCGGGAGGGAACACCGGGGAGCTGTTTTTT.

This rearrangement joins TRBV12-3 or TRBV12-4 to TRBJ2-2; the D gene is possibly TRBD2 (5 bases). With 5 bases removed from V and 6 bases from J, the gap between germline ends came to 7 bases. This CDR3 has 12 residues. CDR3 protein: CASSDGAGELFF. The DNA for the CDR3 is TGTGCCAGCAGTGACGGGGCCGGGGAGCTGTTTTTT.

This chain connects TRBV21-1 to TRBJ2-2. TRBV21-1 is a pseudogene locus. This CDR3 has 16 residues. The DNA for the CDR3 is TGTGCCAGCAGATCCTTAAAGGGTATTGACACCGGGGAGCTGTTTTTT. It translates to CASRSLKGIDTGELFF.

The gene calls are TRBV18 and TRBJ2-7; 7 nucleotides line up with TRBD1. Looked up from germline, CDR1 is KGHSH and CDR2 is LQKENI. V was clipped by 1 base and J by 2 bases; unmatched bases: 2. This CDR3 has 14 amino acids. In nucleotides, the CDR3 is TGTGCCAGCTCACCACGTACAGGGGCCTACGAGCAGTACTTC. Translation gives CASSPRTGAYEQYF.

The chain carries TRBV20-1 and TRBJ2-3; 10 nucleotides agree with TRBD2. The CDR3 runs 17 residues. Germline CDR1 DFQATT, CDR2 SNEGSKA (reference sequence). Losses at the gene ends were 3 bases for V and 7 bases for J; bases not matched to a gene: 16. CDR3 nucleotide sequence: TGCAGTGCTAGTGGCCCTAGCGGGAGAGGCGGAGTAAATACGCAGTATTTT. It specifies CSASGPSGRGGVNTQYF.

Only one count was recorded for this clone. The V gene is TRBV12-3 or TRBV12-4, the J gene TRBJ1-1, with no clear D. CDR3 length: 12 amino acids. V was cut by 8 bases and J by 5 bases, with 12 bases left in between. For the CDR3, the DNA is TGTGCCAGCTCTGTCGCGGAAACTGAAGCTTTCTTT. Residues: CASSVAETEAFF.

This clone was detected only a few times. The CDR3: CAWSVGAGVNYGYTF. The CDR3 DNA follows: TGTGCCTGGAGTGTAGGGGCAGGGGTTAACTATGGCTACACCTTC. The gene calls are TRBV30 and TRBJ1-2; D is possibly TRBD1 (6 bases). Trimming stripped 0 bases from V and 1 base from J, with 12 bases between. Germline V CDR1 and CDR2: GTSNPN, SVGIG (reference sequence). The CDR3 has 15 amino acids.

Written as DNA, the CDR3 is TGTGCCAGCCCCTGTAAAGACGGGGAGGTGGGTCAGCCCCAGCATTTT. Its translation: CASPCKDGEVGQPQHF. This chain uses TRBV7-3 with TRBJ1-5; D gene ambiguous. Per germline, CDR1 SGHTA and CDR2 FQGTGA. Trimming removed 8 bases from V and 6 bases from J, with 23 bases in between. CDR3 length equals 16 residues.

The chain combines TRBV5-6 with TRBJ2-1, with TRBD2 matching over 10 bases. V was pared by 4 bases and J by 6 bases, with 13 bases of the junction left unmatched. This CDR3 contains 17 residues. Per germline, CDR1 SGHDT and CDR2 YYEEEE. CDR3: CASSLIAGGHNGNEQFF. The CDR3 coding sequence is TGTGCCAGCAGCCTAATAGCGGGAGGACATAACGGCAATGAGCAGTTCTTC. Together with reference TRBV5-6 and TRBJ2-1, the CDR3 gives the full variable domain: DAGVTQSPTHLIKTRGQQVTLRCSPKSGHDTVSWYQQALGQGPQFIFQYYEEEERQRGNFPDRFSGHQFPNYSSELNVNALLLGDSALYLCASSLIAGGHNGNEQFFGPGTRLTVL.

The chain carries TRBV28 and TRBJ1-6; perhaps TRBD1 as D (5 bases). Trimming left V 7 bases short and J 5 bases short, with 15 bases between. This CDR3 contains 15 residues. Germline V gene lookup returns CDR1 MDHEN and CDR2 SYDVKM. This CDR3 reads CASTDRQRNNSPLHF. The CDR3 DNA reads TGTGCCAGCACCGATAGACAGAGAAATAATTCACCCCTCCACTTT.

CDR3 bases: TGTGCCAGCGGTCGGGACGGCGCCAATGAGCAGTTCTTC. This translates into CASGRDGANEQFF. The chain has TRBV6-5 and TRBJ2-1; the D gene could be TRBD1 or TRBD2 (5 bases each). The CDR3 has 13 residues. Deletions cut 8 bases from V and 6 bases from J, with 14 bases between. Per germline, CDR1 MNHEY and CDR2 SVGAGI.

The genes are TRBV6-5 and TRBJ1-5, with 7 positions matching TRBD1. This CDR3 contains 14 residues. Trimming removed 8 bases from V and 12 bases from J; junction bases left unmatched: 16. Per the germline V gene, CDR1 is MNHEY and CDR2 is SVGAGI. Written as DNA, the CDR3 is TGTGCCAGCGGGCGGGACAGCTATGATCATGACCAGCATTTT. It codes for CASGRDSYDHDQHF.